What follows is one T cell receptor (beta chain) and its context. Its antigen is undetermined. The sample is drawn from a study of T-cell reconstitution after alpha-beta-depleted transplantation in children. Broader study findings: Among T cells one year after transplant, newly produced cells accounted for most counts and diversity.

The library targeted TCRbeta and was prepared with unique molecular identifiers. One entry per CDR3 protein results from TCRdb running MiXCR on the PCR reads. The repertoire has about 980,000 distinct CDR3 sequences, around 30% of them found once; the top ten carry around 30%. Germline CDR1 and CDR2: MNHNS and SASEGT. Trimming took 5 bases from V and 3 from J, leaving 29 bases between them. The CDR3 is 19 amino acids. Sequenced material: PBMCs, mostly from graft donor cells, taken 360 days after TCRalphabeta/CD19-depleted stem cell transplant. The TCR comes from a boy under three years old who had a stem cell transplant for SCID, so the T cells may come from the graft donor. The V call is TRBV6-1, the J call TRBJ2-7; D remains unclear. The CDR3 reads CASSPSHGRIAKGNYEQYF. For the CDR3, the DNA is TGTGCCAGCAGTCCGTCCCATGGACGGATCGCCAAGGGCAACTACGAGCAGTACTTC.